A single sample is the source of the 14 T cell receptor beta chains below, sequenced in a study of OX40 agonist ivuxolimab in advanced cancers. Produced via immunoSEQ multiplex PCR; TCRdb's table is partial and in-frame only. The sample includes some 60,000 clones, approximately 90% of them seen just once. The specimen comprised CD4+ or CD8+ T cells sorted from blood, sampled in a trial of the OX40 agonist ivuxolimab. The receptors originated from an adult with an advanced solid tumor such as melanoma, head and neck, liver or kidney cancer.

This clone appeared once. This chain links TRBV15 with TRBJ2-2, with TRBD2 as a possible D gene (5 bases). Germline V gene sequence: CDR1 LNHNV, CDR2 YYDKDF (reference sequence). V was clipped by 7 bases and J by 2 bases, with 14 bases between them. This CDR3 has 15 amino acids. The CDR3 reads CATKPWTVNTGELFF. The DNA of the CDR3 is TGTGCCACCAAGCCCTGGACTGTAAACACCGGGGAGCTGTTTTTT.

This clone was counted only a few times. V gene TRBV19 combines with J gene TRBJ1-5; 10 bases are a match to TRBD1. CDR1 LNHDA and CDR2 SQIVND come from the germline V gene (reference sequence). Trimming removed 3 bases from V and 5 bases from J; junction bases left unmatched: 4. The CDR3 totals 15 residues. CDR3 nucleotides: TGTGCCAGTAGTATGGGACAGGGGCCCTATCAGCCCCAGCATTTT. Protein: CASSMGQGPYQPQHF.

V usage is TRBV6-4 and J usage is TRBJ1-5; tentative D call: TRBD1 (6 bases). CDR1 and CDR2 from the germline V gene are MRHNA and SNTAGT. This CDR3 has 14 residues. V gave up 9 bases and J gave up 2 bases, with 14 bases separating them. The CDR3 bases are TGTGCCAGGTCCCTCGGGGGCGGCAATCAGCCCCAGCATTTT. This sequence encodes CARSLGGGNQPQHF.

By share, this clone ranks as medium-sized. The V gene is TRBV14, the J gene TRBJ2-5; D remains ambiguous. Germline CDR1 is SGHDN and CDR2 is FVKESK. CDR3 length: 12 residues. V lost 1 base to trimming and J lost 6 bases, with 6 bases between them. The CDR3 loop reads CASSQVLKTQYF. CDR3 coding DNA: TGTGCCAGCAGCCAAGTTTTGAAGACCCAGTACTTC. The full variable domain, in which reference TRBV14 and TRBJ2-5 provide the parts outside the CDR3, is EAGVTQFPSHSVIEKGQTVTLRCDPISGHDNLYWYRRVMGKEIKFLLHFVKESKQDESGMPNNRFLAERTGGTYSTLKVQPAELEDSGVYFCASSQVLKTQYFGPGTRLLVL.

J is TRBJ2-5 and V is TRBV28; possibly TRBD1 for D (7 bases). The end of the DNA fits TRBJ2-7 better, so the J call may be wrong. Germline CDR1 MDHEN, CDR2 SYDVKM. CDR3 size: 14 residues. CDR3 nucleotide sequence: TGTGCCAGCAGGGGGGGACAGTCCCCCTACGAGCAGTACTTC. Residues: CASRGGQSPYEQYF.

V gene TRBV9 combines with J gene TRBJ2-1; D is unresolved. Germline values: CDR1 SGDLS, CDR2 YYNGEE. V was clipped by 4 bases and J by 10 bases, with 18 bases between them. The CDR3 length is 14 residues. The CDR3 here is CASSTLDGRGEQFF. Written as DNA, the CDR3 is TGTGCCAGCAGCACACTGGACGGCCGTGGGGAGCAGTTCTTC.

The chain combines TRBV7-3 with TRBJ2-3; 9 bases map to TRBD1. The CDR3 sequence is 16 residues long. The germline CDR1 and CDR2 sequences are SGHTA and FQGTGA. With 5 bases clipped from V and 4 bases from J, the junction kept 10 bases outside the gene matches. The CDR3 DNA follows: TGTGCCAGCAGCCTTCAAGGACAGGGGAGGTCAGATACGCAGTATTTT. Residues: CASSLQGQGRSDTQYF.

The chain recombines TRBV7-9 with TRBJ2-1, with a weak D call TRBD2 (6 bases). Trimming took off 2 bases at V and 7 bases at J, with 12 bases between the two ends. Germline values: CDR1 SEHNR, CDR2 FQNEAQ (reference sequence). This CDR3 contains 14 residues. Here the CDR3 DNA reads TGTGCCAGCAGCTTATTTGCGGGAACGAATGAGCAGTTCTTC. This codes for CASSLFAGTNEQFF.

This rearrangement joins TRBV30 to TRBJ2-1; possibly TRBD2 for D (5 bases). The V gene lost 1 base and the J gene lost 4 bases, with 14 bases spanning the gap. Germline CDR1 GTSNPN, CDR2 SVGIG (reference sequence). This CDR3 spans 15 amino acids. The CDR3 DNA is TGTGCCTGGAGTGAGGGTAGCGAGGTTTACAATGAGCAGTTCTTC. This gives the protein CAWSEGSEVYNEQFF. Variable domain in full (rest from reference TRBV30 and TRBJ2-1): SQTIHQWPATLVQPVGSPLSLECTVEGTSNPNLYWYRQAAGRGLQLLFYSVGIGQISSEVPQNLSASRPQDRQFILSSKKLLLSDSGFYLCAWSEGSEVYNEQFFGPGTRLTVL.

The CDR3 reads CASGWLPSGRGGYEQYF. CDR3 coding DNA: TGTGCCAGCGGGTGGCTGCCTAGCGGGAGAGGGGGCTACGAGCAGTACTTC. This chain joins TRBV7-3 and TRBJ2-7; 10 bases map to TRBD2. Germline CDR1 is SGHTA and CDR2 is FQGTGA. The CDR3 covers 17 residues. V trimming: 8 bases; J trimming: 3 bases; junction bases outside the gene matches: 16.

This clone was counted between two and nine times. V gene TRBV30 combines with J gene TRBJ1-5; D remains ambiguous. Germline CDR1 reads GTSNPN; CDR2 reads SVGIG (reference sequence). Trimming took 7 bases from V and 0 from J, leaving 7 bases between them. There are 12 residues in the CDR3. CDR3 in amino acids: CALRISNQPQHF. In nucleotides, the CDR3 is TGTGCCTTACGGATTAGCAATCAGCCCCAGCATTTT. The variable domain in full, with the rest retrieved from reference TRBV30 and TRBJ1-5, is SQTIHQWPATLVQPVGSPLSLECTVEGTSNPNLYWYRQAAGRGLQLLFYSVGIGQISSEVPQNLSASRPQDRQFILSSKKLLLSDSGFYLCALRISNQPQHFGDGTRLSIL.

The CDR3: CSVLDRGPSGANVLTF. CDR3 coding DNA: TGCAGCGTTCTGGACAGGGGGCCGTCGGGGGCCAACGTCCTGACTTTC. V gene TRBV29-1 combines with J gene TRBJ2-6, with 11 nucleotides matching TRBD1. This CDR3 region has 16 residues. Germline V gives CDR1 SQVTM, CDR2 ANQGSEA. After removal of 5 bases from V and 4 bases from J, the junction contained 7 bases not matched to a gene.

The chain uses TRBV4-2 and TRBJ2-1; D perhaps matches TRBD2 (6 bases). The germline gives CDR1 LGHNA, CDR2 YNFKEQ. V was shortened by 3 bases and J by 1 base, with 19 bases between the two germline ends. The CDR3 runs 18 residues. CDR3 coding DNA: TGTGCCAGCAGCCAGGAGGGTACCGGGACTTCGTCCTACAATGAGCAGTTCTTC. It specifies CASSQEGTGTSSYNEQFF.

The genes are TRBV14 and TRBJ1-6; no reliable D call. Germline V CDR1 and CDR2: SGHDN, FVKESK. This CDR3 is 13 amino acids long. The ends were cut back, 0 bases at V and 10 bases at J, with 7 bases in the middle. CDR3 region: CASSQESGSPLHF. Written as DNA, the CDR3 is TGTGCCAGCAGCCAAGAATCCGGATCACCCCTCCACTTT.